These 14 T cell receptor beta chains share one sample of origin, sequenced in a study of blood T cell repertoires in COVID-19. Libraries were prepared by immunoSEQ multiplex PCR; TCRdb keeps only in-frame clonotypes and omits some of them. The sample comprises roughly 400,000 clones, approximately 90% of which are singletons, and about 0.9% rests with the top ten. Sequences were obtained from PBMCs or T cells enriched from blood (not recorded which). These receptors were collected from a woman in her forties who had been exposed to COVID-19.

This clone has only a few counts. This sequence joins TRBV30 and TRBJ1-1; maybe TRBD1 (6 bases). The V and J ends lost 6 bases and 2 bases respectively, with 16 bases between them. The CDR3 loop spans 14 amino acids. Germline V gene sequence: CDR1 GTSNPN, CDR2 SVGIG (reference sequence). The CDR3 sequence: CACRQDDGNTEAFF. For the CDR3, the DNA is TGTGCCTGTAGACAGGACGATGGAAACACTGAAGCTTTCTTT.

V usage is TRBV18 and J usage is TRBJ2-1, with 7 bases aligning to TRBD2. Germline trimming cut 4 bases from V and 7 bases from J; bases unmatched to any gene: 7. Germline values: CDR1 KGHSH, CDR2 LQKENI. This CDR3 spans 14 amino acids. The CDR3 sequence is CASSRGLDLNEQFF. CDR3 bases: TGTGCCAGCTCACGAGGACTAGATTTAAATGAGCAGTTCTTC.

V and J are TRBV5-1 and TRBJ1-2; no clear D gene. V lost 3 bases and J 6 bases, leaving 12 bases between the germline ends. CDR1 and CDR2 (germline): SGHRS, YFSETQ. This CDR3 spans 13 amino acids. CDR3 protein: CASSYVLSDGYTF. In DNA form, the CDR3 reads TGCGCCAGCAGCTACGTACTATCGGATGGCTACACCTTC.

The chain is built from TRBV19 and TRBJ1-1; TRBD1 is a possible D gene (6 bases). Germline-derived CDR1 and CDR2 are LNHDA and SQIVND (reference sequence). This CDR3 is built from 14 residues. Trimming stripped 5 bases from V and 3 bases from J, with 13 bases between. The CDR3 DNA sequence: TGTGCCAGTAGTTACAGGGTAAAGGACACTGAAGCTTTCTTT. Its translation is CASSYRVKDTEAFF.

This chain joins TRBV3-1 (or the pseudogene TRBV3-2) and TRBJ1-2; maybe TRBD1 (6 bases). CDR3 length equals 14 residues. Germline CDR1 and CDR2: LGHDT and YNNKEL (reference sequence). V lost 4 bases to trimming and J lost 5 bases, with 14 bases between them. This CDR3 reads CASSPGCRGYGYTF. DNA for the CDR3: TGTGCCAGCAGCCCGGGGTGCAGGGGATATGGCTACACCTTC.

DNA for the CDR3: TGTGCCAGCAGCCAAACCGGGACTAGCGGAACAGATACGCAGTATTTT. As protein: CASSQTGTSGTDTQYF. This rearrangement joins TRBV3-1 (or the pseudogene TRBV3-2) to TRBJ2-3; 11 positions match TRBD2. Germline CDR1 reads LGHDT; CDR2 reads YNNKEL (reference sequence). V trimming: 2 bases; J trimming: 3 bases; junction bases outside the gene matches: 4. CDR3 size: 16 residues.

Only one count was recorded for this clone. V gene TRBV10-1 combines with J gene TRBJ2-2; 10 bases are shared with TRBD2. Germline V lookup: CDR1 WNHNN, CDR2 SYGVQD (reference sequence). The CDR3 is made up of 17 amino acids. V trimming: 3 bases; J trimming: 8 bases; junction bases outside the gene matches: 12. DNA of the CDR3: TGCGCCAGCAGTGATTCCCCCCTAGCGGGAGCGAGAGGGGAGCTGTTTTTT. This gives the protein CASSDSPLAGARGELFF.

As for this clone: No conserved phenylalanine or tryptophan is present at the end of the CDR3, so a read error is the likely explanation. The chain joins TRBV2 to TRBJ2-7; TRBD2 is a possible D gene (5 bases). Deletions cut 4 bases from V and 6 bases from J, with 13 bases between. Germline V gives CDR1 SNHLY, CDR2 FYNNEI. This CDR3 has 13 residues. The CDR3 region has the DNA TGTGCCAGCAGTGTACGGCTAGCCACCGAGCAGTACCTC. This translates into CASSVRLATEQYL.

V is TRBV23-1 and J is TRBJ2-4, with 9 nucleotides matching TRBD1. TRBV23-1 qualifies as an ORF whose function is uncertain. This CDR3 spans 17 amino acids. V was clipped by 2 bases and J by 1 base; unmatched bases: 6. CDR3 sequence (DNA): TGCGCCAGCAGTCAACTCGACAGGGGGGTGGCCAAAAACATTCAGTACTTC. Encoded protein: CASSQLDRGVAKNIQYF.

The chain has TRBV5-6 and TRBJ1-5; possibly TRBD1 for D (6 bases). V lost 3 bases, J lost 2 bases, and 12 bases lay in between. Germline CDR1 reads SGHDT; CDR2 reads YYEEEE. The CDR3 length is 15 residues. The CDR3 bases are TGTGCCAGCAGCTCGTGGGGGGGCGGCAATCAGCCCCAGCATTTT. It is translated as CASSSWGGGNQPQHF.

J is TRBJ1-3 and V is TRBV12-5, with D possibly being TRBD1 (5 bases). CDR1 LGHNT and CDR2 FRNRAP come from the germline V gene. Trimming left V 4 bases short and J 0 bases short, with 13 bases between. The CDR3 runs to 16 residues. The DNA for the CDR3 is TGTGCTAGTGGTTCCGGCCAGGGCCTCTCTGGAAACACCATATATTTT. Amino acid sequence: CASGSGQGLSGNTIYF.

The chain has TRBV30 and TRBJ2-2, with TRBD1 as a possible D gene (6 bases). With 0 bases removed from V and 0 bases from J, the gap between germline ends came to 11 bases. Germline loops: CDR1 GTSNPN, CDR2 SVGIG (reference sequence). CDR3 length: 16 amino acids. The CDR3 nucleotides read TGTGCCTGGAGTGTAAGTAGGACAGCGAACACCGGGGAGCTGTTTTTT. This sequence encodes CAWSVSRTANTGELFF.

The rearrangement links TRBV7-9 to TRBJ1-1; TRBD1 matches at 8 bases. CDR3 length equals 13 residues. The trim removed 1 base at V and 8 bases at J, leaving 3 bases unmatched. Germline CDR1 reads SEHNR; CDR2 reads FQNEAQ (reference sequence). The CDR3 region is CASSLVRDREAFF. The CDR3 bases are TGTGCCAGCAGCTTAGTTAGGGACAGGGAAGCTTTCTTT.

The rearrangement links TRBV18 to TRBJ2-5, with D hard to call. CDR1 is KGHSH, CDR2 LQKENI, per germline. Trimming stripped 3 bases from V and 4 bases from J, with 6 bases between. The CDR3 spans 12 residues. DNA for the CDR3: TGTGCCAGCTCACCGGCGGCAGAGACCCAGTACTTC. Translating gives CASSPAAETQYF.